This T cell receptor (beta chain) came from a study of cytomegalovirus exposure and HLA in healthy donors. PCR used 60 Vbeta primers and 13 Jbeta primers. Measured with immunoSEQ multiplex PCR; TCRdb has only the in-frame clones, and not every one. Among about 210,000 clones listed, around 90% were seen once. This CDR3 has 16 amino acids. Germline assignment: CDR1 SGHRS and CDR2 YFSETQ. V dropped 4 bases and J dropped 1; count of bases not matched to a gene: 5. What was sequenced was PBMCs. The receptor was derived from a boy aged 2 to 9 in good health and CMV-seronegative. The chain employs TRBV5-1 and TRBJ2-2; 9 bases agree with TRBD1. CDR3 bases: TGCGCCAGCAGCCCATCGGGACAGGGGAACACCGGGGAGCTGTTTTTT. This gives the protein CASSPSGQGNTGELFF.